The rows below give T cell receptor beta chains drawn from one sample of a study of blood T cell repertoires in COVID-19. Assay used: immunoSEQ multiplex PCR; TCRdb lists only in-frame clones, some missing. The data hold hundreds of thousands of clones, with roughly nine tenths observed a single time. The sample was peripheral blood. The receptors come from a man younger than 35 with COVID-19, enrolled during active disease. Each CDR3 is given with its conserved first and last residue. D genes are given only for firm matches. For some rows the clone size is stated as once, few or many, or as a class when expanded; others skip it.

.	TRBV5-1	TRBJ1-1	.	CASSFLDRPNTEAFF	TGCGCCAGCAGCTTCCTGGACAGACCGAACACTGAAGCTTTCTTT
.	TRBV5-6	TRBJ2-7	.	CASSLTVTYEQYF	TGTGCCAGCAGCTTGACAGTCACCTACGAGCAGTACTTC
.	TRBV2	TRBJ1-1	many	CASSSSPYTEAFF	TGTGCCAGCAGTAGTAGCCCCTACACTGAAGCTTTCTTT
TRBD2	TRBV30	TRBJ2-3	.	CAWSQPSGRAIDTQYF	TGTGCCTGGAGTCAGCCCAGCGGGAGGGCCATAGATACGCAGTATTTT
.	TRBV24-1	TRBJ2-1	.	CATSDAHRINNEQFF	TGTGCCACCAGTGATGCGCACAGGATAAACAATGAGCAGTTCTTC
TRBD2	TRBV11-2	TRBJ2-3	.	CASSPHGAGVVDTQYF	TGTGCCAGCAGCCCTCACGGCGCGGGGGTCGTGGATACGCAGTATTTT
TRBD2	TRBV27	TRBJ2-1	.	CASGTPWGGRNEQFF	TGTGCCAGCGGAACCCCCTGGGGCGGGAGGAATGAGCAGTTCTTC
.	TRBV28	TRBJ1-6	.	CASSSISPRQANSPLHF	TGTGCCAGCAGTTCTATCTCCCCACGACAGGCTAATTCACCCCTCCACTTT
TRBD1	TRBV29-1	TRBJ2-7	.	CSVERWDRGYEQYF	TGCAGCGTTGAAAGGTGGGACAGGGGATACGAGCAGTACTTC
TRBD1	TRBV5-1	TRBJ1-1	.	CASSLTGDPNTEAFF	TGCGCCAGCAGTCTAACAGGGGACCCGAACACTGAAGCTTTCTTT
.	TRBV7-9	TRBJ2-1	once	CASSSPTVSSSYNEQFF	TGTGCCAGCAGCTCCCCGACTGTATCAAGCTCCTACAATGAGCAGTTCTTC
TRBD2	TRBV7-9	TRBJ2-7	few	CASSLGTRVWEQYF	TGTGCCAGCAGCCTCGGGACTAGGGTATGGGAGCAGTACTTC
.	TRBV6-1	TRBJ2-7	.	CASSENRVSSEQYF	TGTGCCAGCAGTGAAAACAGGGTTTCTAGCGAGCAGTACTTC
.	TRBV7-9	TRBJ1-2	.	CASSAGLYGYTF	TGTGCCAGCAGCGCGGGCTTATATGGCTACACCTTC
TRBD1	TRBV14	TRBJ1-1	.	CASSLTGGTEAFF	TGTGCCAGCAGCCTTACAGGGGGTACTGAAGCTTTCTTT
.	TRBV10-3	TRBJ1-6	once	CANSAGAGNSPLHF	TGTGCCAATAGTGCGGGGGCGGGCAATTCACCCCTCCACTTT
.	TRBV19	TRBJ1-1	.	CASIGAGMNTEAFF	TGTGCCAGTATTGGAGCGGGGATGAACACTGAAGCTTTCTTT
.	TRBV4-2	TRBJ2-3	.	CASSQDERADTQYF	TGTGCCAGCAGCCAAGACGAGAGGGCGGATACGCAGTATTTT